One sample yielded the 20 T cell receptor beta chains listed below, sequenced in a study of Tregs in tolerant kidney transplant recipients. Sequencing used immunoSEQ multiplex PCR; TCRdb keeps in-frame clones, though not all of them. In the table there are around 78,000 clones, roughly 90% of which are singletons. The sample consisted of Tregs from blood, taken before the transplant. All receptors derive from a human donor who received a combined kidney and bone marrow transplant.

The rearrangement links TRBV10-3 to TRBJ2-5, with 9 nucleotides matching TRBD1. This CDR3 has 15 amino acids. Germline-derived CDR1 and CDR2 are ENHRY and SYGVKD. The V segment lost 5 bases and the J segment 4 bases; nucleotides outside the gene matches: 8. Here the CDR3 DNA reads TGTGCCATCAGTACCCCGACAGGGGGGGGAGAGACCCAGTACTTC. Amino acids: CAISTPTGGGETQYF.

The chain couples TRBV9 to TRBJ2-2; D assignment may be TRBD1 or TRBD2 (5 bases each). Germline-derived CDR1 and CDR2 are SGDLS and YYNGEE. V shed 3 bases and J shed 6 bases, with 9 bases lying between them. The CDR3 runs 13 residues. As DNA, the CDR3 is TGTGCCAGCAGCGGGGACCTGCCCGGGGAGCTGTTTTTT. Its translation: CASSGDLPGELFF. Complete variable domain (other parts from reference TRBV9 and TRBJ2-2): DSGVTQTPKHLITATGQRVTLRCSPRSGDLSVYWYQQSLDQGLQFLIQYYNGEERAKGNILERFSAQQFPDLHSELNLSSLELGDSALYFCASSGDLPGELFFGEGSRLTVL.

The CDR3 is CASNPDREGDNEQFF. CDR3 nucleotide sequence: TGTGCCAGCAATCCAGACAGGGAGGGGGACAATGAGCAGTTCTTC. This chain connects TRBV25-1 to TRBJ2-1; perhaps D is TRBD1 or TRBD2 (7 bases each). Germline loops: CDR1 MGHDK, CDR2 SYGVNS. V lost 7 bases, J lost 5 bases, and 18 bases lay in between. There are 15 residues in the CDR3. Using reference TRBV25-1 and TRBJ2-1 for the parts outside the CDR3, the full variable domain is EADIYQTPRYLVIGTGKKITLECSQTMGHDKMYWYQQDPGMELHLIHYSYGVNSTEKGDLSSESTVSRIRTEHFPLTLESARPSHTSQYLCASNPDREGDNEQFFGPGTRLTVL.

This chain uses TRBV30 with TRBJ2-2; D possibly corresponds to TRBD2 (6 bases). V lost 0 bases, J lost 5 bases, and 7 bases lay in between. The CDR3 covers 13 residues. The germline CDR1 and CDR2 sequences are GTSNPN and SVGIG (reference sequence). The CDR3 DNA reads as TGTGCCTGGAGTGTACGGGGGACCGGGGAGCTGTTTTTT. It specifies CAWSVRGTGELFF.

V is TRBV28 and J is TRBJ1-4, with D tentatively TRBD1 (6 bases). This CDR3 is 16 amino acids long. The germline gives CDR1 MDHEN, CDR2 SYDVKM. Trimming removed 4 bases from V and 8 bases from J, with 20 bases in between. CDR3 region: CASSYPGGGGGEKLFF. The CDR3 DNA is TGTGCCAGCAGTTACCCGGGGGGAGGGGGAGGAGAAAAACTGTTTTTT.

The CDR3 nucleotides are TGTGCCAGTAGTATAGAGGGAAGGGGGGAGACCCAGTACTTC. Protein product: CASSIEGRGETQYF. This rearrangement joins TRBV19 to TRBJ2-5; possibly TRBD1 for D (6 bases). In germline, CDR1 is LNHDA, CDR2 SQIVND (reference sequence). The CDR3 totals 14 residues. The germline V and J ends were trimmed by 0 bases and 5 bases, with 10 bases remaining between them.

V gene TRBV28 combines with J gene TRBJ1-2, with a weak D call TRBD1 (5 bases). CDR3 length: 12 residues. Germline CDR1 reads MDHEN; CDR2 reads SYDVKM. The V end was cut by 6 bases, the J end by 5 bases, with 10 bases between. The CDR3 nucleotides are TGTGCCAGCAGGCCGGGGGGTTATGGCTACACCTTC. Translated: CASRPGGYGYTF.

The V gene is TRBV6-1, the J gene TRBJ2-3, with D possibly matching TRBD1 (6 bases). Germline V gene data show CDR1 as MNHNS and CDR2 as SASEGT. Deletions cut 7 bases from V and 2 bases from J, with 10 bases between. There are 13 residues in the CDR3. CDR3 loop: CASTGQFTDTQYF. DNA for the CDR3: TGTGCCAGCACTGGACAGTTCACAGATACGCAGTATTTT.

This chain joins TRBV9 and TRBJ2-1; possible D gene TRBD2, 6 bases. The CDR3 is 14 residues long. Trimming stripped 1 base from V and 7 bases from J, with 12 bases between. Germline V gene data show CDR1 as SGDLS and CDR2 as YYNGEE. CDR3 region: CASSVQTEGNEQFF. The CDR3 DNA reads TGTGCCAGCAGCGTACAGACGGAGGGAAATGAGCAGTTCTTC.

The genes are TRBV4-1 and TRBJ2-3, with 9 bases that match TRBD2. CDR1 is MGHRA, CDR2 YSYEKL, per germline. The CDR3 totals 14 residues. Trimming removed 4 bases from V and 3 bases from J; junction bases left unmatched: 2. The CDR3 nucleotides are TGCGCCAGCAGCCGAACTAGCGGGACAGATACGCAGTATTTT. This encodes CASSRTSGTDTQYF.

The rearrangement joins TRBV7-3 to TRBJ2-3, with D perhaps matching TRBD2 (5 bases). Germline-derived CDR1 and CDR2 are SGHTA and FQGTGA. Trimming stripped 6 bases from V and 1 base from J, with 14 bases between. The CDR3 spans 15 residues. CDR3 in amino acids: CASSPQRTRTDTQYF. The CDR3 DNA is TGTGCCAGCAGTCCCCAGCGGACCCGCACAGATACGCAGTATTTT.

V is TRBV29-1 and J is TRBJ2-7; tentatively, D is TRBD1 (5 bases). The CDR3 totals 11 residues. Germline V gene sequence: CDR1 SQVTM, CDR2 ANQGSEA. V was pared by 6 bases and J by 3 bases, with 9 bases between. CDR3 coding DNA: TGCAGCGTGCTCGACAGCTACGAGCAGTACTTC. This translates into CSVLDSYEQYF.

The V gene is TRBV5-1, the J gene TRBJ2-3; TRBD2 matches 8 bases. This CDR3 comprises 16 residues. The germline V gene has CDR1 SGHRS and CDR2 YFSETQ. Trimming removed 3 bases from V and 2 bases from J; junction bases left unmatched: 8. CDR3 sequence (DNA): TGCGCCAGCAGCTCCCAACTAGCGGATAACACAGATACGCAGTATTTT. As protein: CASSSQLADNTDTQYF.

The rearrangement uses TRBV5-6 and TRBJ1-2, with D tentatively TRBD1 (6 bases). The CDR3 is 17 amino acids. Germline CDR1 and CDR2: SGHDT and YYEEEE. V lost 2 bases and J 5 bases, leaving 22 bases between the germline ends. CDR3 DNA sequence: TGTGCCAGCAGCTTCTTTACGCGAAGGGGGAGTAGTTATGGCTACACCTTC. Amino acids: CASSFFTRRGSSYGYTF.

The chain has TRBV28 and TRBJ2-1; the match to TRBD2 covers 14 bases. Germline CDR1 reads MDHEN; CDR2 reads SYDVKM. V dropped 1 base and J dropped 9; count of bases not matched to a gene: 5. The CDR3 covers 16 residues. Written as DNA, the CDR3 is TGTGCCAGCAGTTTATTGGGACTAGCGGGAGTCGGTGAGCAGTTCTTC. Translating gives CASSLLGLAGVGEQFF.

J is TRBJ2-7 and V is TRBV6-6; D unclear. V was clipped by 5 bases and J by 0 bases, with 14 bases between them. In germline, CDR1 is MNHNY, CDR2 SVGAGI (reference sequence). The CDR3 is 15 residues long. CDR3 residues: CASSKPGPSSYEQYF. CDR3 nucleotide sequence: TGTGCCAGCAGTAAGCCGGGCCCGAGCTCCTACGAGCAGTACTTC.

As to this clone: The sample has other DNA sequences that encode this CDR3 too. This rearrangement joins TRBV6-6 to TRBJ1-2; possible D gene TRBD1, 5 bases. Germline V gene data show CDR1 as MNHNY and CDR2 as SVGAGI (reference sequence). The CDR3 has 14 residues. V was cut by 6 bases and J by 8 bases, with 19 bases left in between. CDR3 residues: CASRSGQDLKGYTF. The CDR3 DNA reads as TGTGCCAGCAGATCGGGGCAGGACTTGAAGGGCTACACCTTC.

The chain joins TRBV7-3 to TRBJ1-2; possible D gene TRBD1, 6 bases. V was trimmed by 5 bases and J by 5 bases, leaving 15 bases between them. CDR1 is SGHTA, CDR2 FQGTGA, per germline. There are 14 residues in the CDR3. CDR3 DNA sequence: TGTGCCAGCAGCGTCCAGGGGAAGGATTATGGCTACACCTTC. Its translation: CASSVQGKDYGYTF.

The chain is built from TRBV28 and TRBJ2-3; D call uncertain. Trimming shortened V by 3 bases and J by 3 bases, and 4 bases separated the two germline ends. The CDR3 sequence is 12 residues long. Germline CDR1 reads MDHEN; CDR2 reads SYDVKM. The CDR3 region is CASSLGTDTQYF. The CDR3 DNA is TGTGCCAGCAGTTTGGGGACAGATACGCAGTATTTT.

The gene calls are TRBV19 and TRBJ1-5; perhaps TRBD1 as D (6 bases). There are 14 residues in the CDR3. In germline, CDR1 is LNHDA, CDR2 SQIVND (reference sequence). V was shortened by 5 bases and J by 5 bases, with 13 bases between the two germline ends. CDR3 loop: CASSPRDTDQPQHF. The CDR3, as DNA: TGTGCCAGTAGTCCCCGGGACACTGATCAGCCCCAGCATTTT. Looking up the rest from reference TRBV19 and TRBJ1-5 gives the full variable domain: DGGITQSPKYLFRKEGQNVTLSCEQNLNHDAMYWYRQDPGQGLRLIYYSQIVNDFQKGDIAEGYSVSREKKESFPLTVTSAQKNPTAFYLCASSPRDTDQPQHFGDGTRLSIL.